What follows are 22 T cell receptor beta chains derived from one specimen sequenced in a study of blood T cell repertoires in COVID-19. Assay used: immunoSEQ multiplex PCR; TCRdb lists only in-frame clones, some missing. The table records some 78,000 clones, around 83% of them present only once. Specimen: peripheral blood. All receptors come from a man aged 50-59 years with acute or convalescent COVID-19.

CDR3 in amino acids: CASSPLQYGELFF. For the CDR3, the DNA is TGTGCCAGCTCACCTTTACAATACGGGGAGCTGTTTTTT. This chain joins TRBV18 and TRBJ2-2; no reliable D call. Germline V CDR1 and CDR2: KGHSH, LQKENI. The ends were cut back, 3 bases at V and 7 bases at J, with 9 bases in the middle. CDR3 length equals 13 residues.

V gene TRBV12-3 or TRBV12-4 combines with J gene TRBJ1-5, with D possibly being TRBD1 (5 bases). The V gene lost 4 bases and the J gene lost 7 bases, with 11 bases spanning the gap. This CDR3 spans 13 amino acids. CDR3 nucleotides: TGTGCCAGCAGTTCTTTCCCAGGGCAGCCCCAGCATTTT. Translation gives CASSSFPGQPQHF.

The CDR3 nucleotides are TGTGCCAGCAGCTCGTTAAAAAGAGCTTCAGGGGCCTATGGCTACACCTTC. Translated, it gives CASSSLKRASGAYGYTF. The V and J genes are TRBV7-9 and TRBJ1-2; D perhaps matches TRBD1 (6 bases). CDR1 SEHNR and CDR2 FQNEAQ come from the germline V gene (reference sequence). This CDR3 has 17 amino acids. V lost 4 bases and J lost 4, with 22 bases in between.

The chain employs TRBV30 and TRBJ1-5; D remains unclear. The V gene's germline CDR1 is GTSNPN and CDR2 SVGIG (reference sequence). Deletions cut 5 bases from V and 5 bases from J, with 10 bases between. The CDR3 consists of 12 residues. CDR3 sequence: CAWGEMYQPQHF. The CDR3 nucleotides read TGTGCCTGGGGTGAGATGTATCAGCCCCAGCATTTT.

The V gene is TRBV4-3, the J gene TRBJ1-6, with a possible D match to TRBD1 (6 bases). Germline V gives CDR1 LGHNA, CDR2 YSLEER. This CDR3 comprises 14 residues. V shed 9 bases and J shed 9 bases, with 18 bases lying between them. The CDR3 DNA follows: TGCGCCAGTAACCACAGGGCCCTGGGTTCACCCCTCCACTTT. Encoded protein: CASNHRALGSPLHF.

The chain carries TRBV28 and TRBJ2-7, with a possible D match to TRBD2 (5 bases). V lost 5 bases and J 3 bases, leaving 14 bases between the germline ends. This CDR3 region has 14 residues. Germline V CDR1 and CDR2: MDHEN, SYDVKM. The CDR3 sequence: CASSPRTGIYEQYF. In DNA, the CDR3 is TGTGCCAGCAGTCCGCGGACTGGGATCTACGAGCAGTACTTC.

The chain carries TRBV28 and TRBJ1-2; TRBD1 agrees at 7 bases. Germline V gene sequence: CDR1 MDHEN, CDR2 SYDVKM. J was trimmed by 5 bases and V by 6 bases; bases with no gene match: 15. The CDR3 has 16 amino acids. As DNA, the CDR3 is TGTGCCAGCAGCAATTGGGGTCGAGGGGGCTGGTATGGCTACACCTTC. As protein: CASSNWGRGGWYGYTF.

The V gene is TRBV6-5, the J gene TRBJ1-6; a weak D match, TRBD1 (6 bases). The CDR3 totals 16 residues. In germline, CDR1 is MNHEY, CDR2 SVGAGI. Trimming pared 1 base from V and 10 bases from J, leaving 17 bases between. The CDR3 here is CASSYFTGGGESPLHF. The CDR3 DNA reads TGTGCCAGCAGTTACTTCACCGGGGGGGGCGAGTCACCCCTCCACTTT.

V usage is TRBV6-2 or TRBV6-3 and J usage is TRBJ1-6; TRBD1 agrees at 8 bases. The CDR3 sequence is 14 residues long. V lost 6 bases, J lost 9 bases, and 7 bases stayed unmatched. From germline, CDR1 is MNHEY and CDR2 SVGEGT. The CDR3 loop is CASSSGQGSSPLHF. In nucleotides, the CDR3 is TGTGCCAGCAGCTCCGGACAGGGTTCTTCACCCCTCCACTTT.

This clone has just a few counts. In DNA, the CDR3 is TGTGCCAGTAGCCCGGTCGGGAGGGTCCACAATGAGCAGTTCTTC. Its translation: CASSPVGRVHNEQFF. The rearrangement joins TRBV19 to TRBJ2-1; 8 bases map to TRBD2. CDR1 LNHDA and CDR2 SQIVND come from the germline V gene (reference sequence). This CDR3 region has 15 residues. The junction had 9 bases not matched to a gene; V was cut back by 6 bases and J by 5 bases. The variable domain in full, completed from reference TRBV19 and TRBJ2-1, reads DGGITQSPKYLFRKEGQNVTLSCEQNLNHDAMYWYRQDPGQGLRLIYYSQIVNDFQKGDIAEGYSVSREKKESFPLTVTSAQKNPTAFYLCASSPVGRVHNEQFFGPGTRLTVL.

The J gene is TRBJ2-7, the V gene TRBV6-5; 9 bases line up with TRBD1. Germline assignment: CDR1 MNHEY and CDR2 SVGAGI. After removal of 10 bases from V and 4 bases from J, the junction contained 8 bases not matched to a gene. The CDR3 is 13 residues long. The DNA of the CDR3 is TGTGCCACAACAGGGGGCTCCCCTTACGAGCAGTACTTC. This encodes CATTGGSPYEQYF.

The V and J genes are TRBV25-1 and TRBJ1-6; unclear D gene. This CDR3 has 16 amino acids. Trimming stripped 7 bases from V and 2 bases from J, with 15 bases between. Germline lookup yields CDR1 MGHDK and CDR2 SYGVNS. The CDR3 DNA reads TGTGCCAGCATTTACGCGGGGAGGACCTATAATTCACCCCTCCACTTT. This translates into CASIYAGRTYNSPLHF.

The V gene is TRBV11-3, the J gene TRBJ1-1, with a tentative D call TRBD1 (5 bases). Germline CDR1 and CDR2: SGHNT and YENEEA. Between the trimmed V and J ends, which lost 0 bases and 4 bases, there was a span of 9 bases. CDR3 length: 14 residues. Here the CDR3 DNA reads TGTGCCAGCAGCTTAGAGAGGGGAGGCACTGAAGCTTTCTTT. Protein: CASSLERGGTEAFF.

This chain connects TRBV27 to TRBJ1-1; perhaps TRBD1 as D (6 bases). Germline CDR1 is MNHEY and CDR2 is SMNVEV (reference sequence). The CDR3 runs 14 residues. V lost 6 bases, J lost 0 bases, and 11 bases lay in between. DNA of the CDR3: TGTGCCAGCAGAAAACAGGGCCTGAACACTGAAGCTTTCTTT. Translation: CASRKQGLNTEAFF.

Sample share makes this clone medium-sized. The rearrangement links TRBV7-3 to TRBJ2-7; D might be TRBD1 (6 bases). The CDR3 sequence is 14 residues long. Germline CDR1 is SGHTA and CDR2 is FQGTGA. The V and J ends lost 5 bases and 1 base respectively, with 12 bases between them. CDR3 nucleotides: TGTGCCAGCAGCCCAGATACAGGGTCCTACGAGCAGTACTTC. It translates to CASSPDTGSYEQYF.

The chain uses TRBV24-1 and TRBJ2-2, with a weak D call TRBD2 (6 bases). V was trimmed by 4 bases and J by 4 bases, leaving 9 bases between them. This CDR3 is built from 14 residues. The germline V gene encodes CDR1 KGHDR and CDR2 SFDVKD. DNA for the CDR3: TGTGCCACCAGTGACCCGCGGGGCACCGGGGAGCTGTTTTTT. This translates into CATSDPRGTGELFF.

The CDR3 protein is CASSFKTGGNTGELFF. In nucleotides, the CDR3 is TGCGCCAGCAGCTTTAAAACTGGGGGCAACACCGGGGAGCTGTTTTTT. The chain has TRBV5-1 and TRBJ2-2; D may be TRBD1 (6 bases). The V end was cut by 2 bases, the J end by 2 bases, with 13 bases between. Germline assignment: CDR1 SGHRS and CDR2 YFSETQ. The CDR3 has 16 amino acids. Full variable domain (outside the CDR3, taken from reference TRBV5-1 and TRBJ2-2): KAGVTQTPRYLIKTRGQQVTLSCSPISGHRSVSWYQQTPGQGLQFLFEYFSETQRNKGNFPGRFSGRQFSNSRSEMNVSTLELGDSALYLCASSFKTGGNTGELFFGEGSRLTVL.

This chain uses TRBV19 with TRBJ2-1; 9 bases align to TRBD2. J lost 0 bases, V lost 7 bases, and 7 bases had no gene match. This CDR3 comprises 16 residues. CDR1 and CDR2 from the germline V gene are LNHDA and SQIVND (reference sequence). DNA for the CDR3: TGTGCCAGTACCCCGACTAGCGGTATCTCCTACAATGAGCAGTTCTTC. Amino acid sequence: CASTPTSGISYNEQFF.

This clone was picked up one time. DNA of the CDR3: TGTGCCAGCAGCTTAAGCGGGGGGAAATACAATGAGCAGTTCTTC. Protein: CASSLSGGKYNEQFF. This chain joins TRBV7-9 and TRBJ2-1; 9 bases match TRBD2. The CDR3 has 15 amino acids. The junction had 3 bases not matched to a gene; V was cut back by 2 bases and J by 4 bases. Germline CDR1 is SEHNR and CDR2 is FQNEAQ (reference sequence). Looking up the rest from reference TRBV7-9 and TRBJ2-1 gives the full variable domain: DTGVSQNPRHKITKRGQNVTFRCDPISEHNRLYWYRQTLGQGPEFLTYFQNEAQLEKSRLLSDRFSAERPKGSFSTLEIQRTEQGDSAMYLCASSLSGGKYNEQFFGPGTRLTVL.

The chain has TRBV6-5 and TRBJ1-2; 7 bases align to TRBD1. Germline V gene lookup returns CDR1 MNHEY and CDR2 SVGAGI. J lost 4 bases, V lost 4 bases, and 6 bases had no gene match. The CDR3 is 14 residues long. This CDR3 is CASSLSGGPYGYTF. The CDR3 bases are TGTGCCAGCAGTTTATCAGGGGGGCCCTATGGCTACACCTTC.

CDR3 protein: CASSFQGNTEAFF. The CDR3 region has the DNA TGTGCCAGCAGTTTTCAGGGTAACACTGAAGCTTTCTTT. This rearrangement joins TRBV12-3 or TRBV12-4 to TRBJ1-1; possibly TRBD1 for D (5 bases). Trimming cost V 3 bases and J 2 bases, with 7 bases left between them. This CDR3 is 13 amino acids long.

The CDR3 spells CSVVRGRGRQETQYF. CDR3 nucleotide sequence: TGCAGCGTTGTGCGGGGGCGGGGAAGACAAGAGACCCAGTACTTC. J is TRBJ2-5 and V is TRBV29-1; TRBD2 might be the D (7 bases). The CDR3 is made up of 15 amino acids. CDR1 and CDR2 (germline): SQVTM, ANQGSEA. The V gene lost 4 bases and the J gene lost 2 bases, with 17 bases spanning the gap. The entire variable domain, with the rest obtained from reference TRBV29-1 and TRBJ2-5, is as follows: SAVISQKPSRDICQRGTSLTIQCQVDSQVTMMFWYRQQPGQSLTLIATANQGSEATYESGFVIDKFPISRPNLTFSTLTVSNMSPEDSSIYLCSVVRGRGRQETQYFGPGTRLLVL.